A selection of T cell receptor beta chains follows, all from one sample in a study of blood T cell repertoires in COVID-19. TCRdb's table, derived via immunoSEQ multiplex PCR, lists solely in-frame clones and lacks some. The repertoire holds some 450,000 clones, with over 85% as singletons. Material: peripheral blood. The receptors come from a man younger than 35 with COVID-19, enrolled during active disease. Each CDR3 is given with its conserved first and last residue. D genes are given only for firm matches. Clone size is not always given. Where it is, it says once, few, many or a class for expanded clones.

j_call cdr3_length d_call v_call clone_size cdr3_nt cdr3_aa
TRBJ1-1 14 - TRBV28 - TGTGCCAGCAGTTCCCCCGCCCCTGAGGGTAGAGCTTTCTTT CASSSPAPEGRAFF
TRBJ1-4 12 - TRBV19 once TGTGCCAGTATGGGGGGTCGTGAAAAACTGTTTTTT CASMGGREKLFF
TRBJ1-5 15 - TRBV7-8 - TGTGCCAGCTCTGGGGTACAGGATAGCAATCAGCCCCAGCATTTT CASSGVQDSNQPQHF
TRBJ2-5 16 TRBD1 TRBV7-8 - TGTGCCAGCAGCTCCTCCGGGACAGGGGTTTTAGAGACCCAGTACTTC CASSSSGTGVLETQYF
TRBJ2-1 15 TRBD2 TRBV10-3 - TGTGCCATCAGAGCTAGCGGGAGGGCCGAAAAAGAGCAGTTCTTC CAIRASGRAEKEQFF
TRBJ1-1 14 - TRBV5-1 many TGCGCCAGCAGCTTGGCCCAGGTTGGAACTGAAGCTTTCTTT CASSLAQVGTEAFF
TRBJ2-3 13 - TRBV2 - TGTGCCCTCAAGGCCTCCTTAGCGGATACGCAGTATTTT CALKASLADTQYF
TRBJ2-1 15 TRBD1 TRBV5-1 - TGCGCCAGCGGAACCCCCGGACAGGGTTGGAATGAGCAGTTCTTC CASGTPGQGWNEQFF
TRBJ2-7 12 - TRBV6-6 - TGTGCCAGCAGCCCTACTAGTTACGAGCAGTACTTC CASSPTSYEQYF
TRBJ2-5 16 TRBD2 TRBV13 - TGTGCCAGCAGCTTCGGGACTAGCGGGTTTCAAGAGACCCAGTACTTC CASSFGTSGFQETQYF
TRBJ2-3 14 - TRBV14 - TGTGCCAGCAGCCAGGGACTCGGCGCAGATACGCAGTATTTT CASSQGLGADTQYF
TRBJ1-5 14 - TRBV6-6 - TGTGCCAGCAGTTACGTAATTAGCAATCAGCCCCAGCATTTT CASSYVISNQPQHF
TRBJ1-5 14 - TRBV6-1 - TGTGCCAGCAGGCCCCGGGGGGGTAATCAGCCCCAGCATTTT CASRPRGGNQPQHF
TRBJ1-6 15 TRBD1 TRBV7-9 - TGTGCCAGCAGCCCGACAGGGTTAGTGGATTCACCCCTCCACTTT CASSPTGLVDSPLHF
TRBJ2-1 15 TRBD2 TRBV6-5 - TGTGCCAGCAGCCTTAGCGGGGGCGGATACAATGAGCAGTTCTTC CASSLSGGGYNEQFF
TRBJ2-7 15 - TRBV24-1 - TGTGCCACCAGAGAGCTACAGACCTATCGCTCCGAGCAGTACTTC CATRELQTYRSEQYF
TRBJ1-1 19 - TRBV6-7 - TGTGCCAGCAGTTACGACTCACCAAGCCCTACCCTTCCGAACACTGAAGCTTTCTTT CASSYDSPSPTLPNTEAFF